The text below deals with one T cell receptor (beta chain). What antigen it recognizes has not been identified. No base quality values were provided; no much bigger clone lies one nucleotide off. The sample is drawn from a study of monozygotic twins with cystic fibrosis listed by TCRdb under 2021. General notes on the study: About 3.1 micrograms of fragmented DNA went through around 15 PCR cycles to produce barcoded libraries. Data for three of the twin pairs had been reported previously in another context. On the day of blood sampling, twins were ranked among 850 to 1,300 cohort participants for weight-for-height and for FEVPerc (FEV1 disease centile). Ten female and six male twin pairs, aged roughly 2.0 to 36.4 years (median about 9.5 years) and mostly children and adolescents, were included in the cohort. To assess genetic influence on V and J gene usage, the study compared TCR beta repertoires within and across 16 monozygotic twin pairs with cystic fibrosis.

TCR beta CDR3 regions were amplified by multiplex PCR with the immunoSEQ immune profiling system according to the manufacturer's instructions. Sequencing was performed on an Illumina NextSeq system. The paper's data handling went like this. Sequence data were processed on the immunoSEQ Analyzer platform, and clonality was calculated as the square root of Simpson's index of productive rearrangements. Similarity in V and J usage was measured by Jensen-Shannon distance, and OLGA was used to compute CDR3 generation probabilities. Shared CDR3 sequences were searched against the immuneACCESS database (August 2020) and VDJdb (December 2020). Held by TCRdb, this immuneACCESS table contains in-frame sequences only and omits some clones. Under half of the omission traces to an unresolved V gene where checked; the cause of the rest is unknown. V and J calls and clone size are those listed in that table; D and trimming were worked out from the DNA. The sample profile shows about 32,000 clones; more than 85% of them were found once. Roughly 1% of the sample belongs to the ten largest clones.

Beyond this particular receptor, the publication reports: Simpson clonality was found to be generally low (median about 0.009), suggesting a naive-dominated repertoire, although higher clonality was observed in the most severely affected patients. In 13 of 16 pairs, V gene usage most closely resembled the co-twin's, and the same held for J usage in 8 of 16 pairs, a pattern suggesting genetic constraints. The cohort was small, and no association was found between shared CDR3 numbers and age, concordance or disease severity. Sharing of nucleotide-identical clonotypes was significantly greater within monozygotic CF twin pairs than between unrelated CF individuals (P = 0.000026, Mann-Whitney).

The twin pairs came from the European Cystic Fibrosis Twin and Sibling Study Cohort, which recruited patients from 150 or so CF clinics across 14 European countries. Both zygosity and CFTR genotype were checked in-house, and zygosity was tested with multiplex PCR across nine short tandem repeat loci. Each twin gave a peripheral blood sample, and clinical parameters were documented on that same day of blood sampling. Phenol/chloroform extraction was used to isolate genomic DNA from peripheral blood cells, and the DNA was then kept in TE buffer at 4 degrees C. The sequence was collected from a girl aged 2-10 years with cystic fibrosis. Sample: blood.

The CDR3 sequence is CASSQGRENSPLHF. The base sequence is TGTGCCAGCAGCCAAGGCAGGGAAAATTCACCCCTCCACTTT. The chain is encoded by TRBV14 joined to TRBJ1-6; the D region possibly corresponds to TRBD1 (5 bases align). For CDR1 and CDR2, the germline V gene lists SGHDN and FVKESK. The CDR3 spans 14 residues, from the cysteine through the phenylalanine. Here the CDR3 DNA is all that survives: 42 bases in frame from base 1. Between the V and J ends, shortened by 1 base and 7 bases respectively, the junction contains 8 bases.